The present T cell receptor beta chain was sequenced within a study of blood T cells in healthy people across ages. Regarding the study as a whole: Age advanced and TCR beta diversity per million T cells fell, roughly linearly.

A J-beta primer mix and a sample-barcoded 5' primer were used in a second PCR of roughly 7 to 12 cycles. Each cDNA molecule carried a tag from a template-switch adaptor that contained 12 random nucleotides. TCRdb processed the 5' RACE reads anew with MiXCR; each CDR3 protein has one entry. Of over a million distinct CDR3 sequences listed, 35% to 55% are singletons. The sample holds one count of this clonotype. Its target is not known. J lost 2 bases, V lost 5 bases, and 5 bases had no gene match. Germline V gene data show CDR1 as SGHAT and CDR2 as FQNNGV. The CDR3 is 15 amino acids. This receptor was identified in a woman aged 60-75 years in good health. Sequenced sample: blood. This chain connects TRBV11-2 to TRBJ2-3; 9 bases line up with TRBD2. CDR3 in amino acids: CASSHSGSPTDTQYF. The CDR3 region has the DNA TGTGCCAGCAGCCATAGCGGGAGTCCCACAGATACGCAGTATTTT.